This T cell receptor (beta chain) was documented in a study of T cells in localized non-small cell lung cancer (dated by TCRdb to 2018 to 2020). At the level of the whole study: The study examined T cell repertoires in under 300 patients with early-stage NSCLC and compared tumors with uninvolved tumor-adjacent lungs. The cohort was made up of around 240 treatment-naive NSCLC patients whose localized lung tumors had been resected. A mean age of 66.3 years was recorded for the NSCLC patients, of whom around 140 were male and about a hundred were female. General findings and caveats noted by the study authors: Because multi-region sequencing of the tumors was not done, intratumor heterogeneity could not be ruled out. Uninvolved tumor-adjacent lung showed the highest T cell clonality, higher than tumor, which suggests more focused antigenic responses in the uninvolved tumor-adjacent lung. A median of approximately 62 of the top 100 tumor clones turned up in the paired uninvolved adjacent lung, and 25 to 35 of those clones also ranked among the top 100 of that same adjacent lung. Because of the exploratory design, TCR variables were selected using unadjusted p-values without false-discovery rate correction. Higher blood T cell density associated with longer overall survival, while higher adjacent-lung clonality associated with shorter survival.

The CDR3 goes from the cysteine to the phenylalanine over 13 residues. The entry retains the CDR3 DNA only, 39 bases that are in frame from base 1. Sequences LNHDA (CDR1) and SQIVND (CDR2) are obtained from the germline V gene (reference sequence). Trimming takes 7 bases off V and 2 bases off J; junction bases not matched to a gene: 3. The immunoSEQ Assay was used to sequence TCR beta CDR3 regions from DNA. Per the source publication's procedure: To compute T cell density, TCR beta template counts were normalized to usable DNA, which was estimated by amplifying housekeeping genes. Using the preseqR package, richness was estimated by extrapolating to 120,000 templates for tissue samples and 400,000 templates for PBMC samples. Clonality was calculated as one minus Pielou's evenness. Differential abundance testing on productive amino-acid clonotypes, with a minimum total count of 5 and an alpha of 0.1, was used to identify tissue-enriched TCRs. The Jaccard Index and the Morisita Overlap Index were used to measure repertoire overlap between compartments. GLIPH grouped TCR beta CDR3s together with public tetramer-defined viral CDR3s, and a viral motif had to include at least three viral sequences and also show V-gene enrichment. The table was pulled from immuneACCESS by TCRdb, which kept in-frame rearrangements only. Such tables lose some clones; where checked, under half of the loss comes from unresolved V genes, and the rest has no known cause. D and trimming come from the DNA, and the V and J calls and clone size come from that table. Within this sample are approximately 2,800 clones, with approximately 24% of them counted one time only. Roughly an eighth of the sample comes from the top ten.

Notes on this clone: There is no known antigen for this receptor. Qualities for individual bases were not recorded, and no much larger clone is one base off.

Uninvolved adjacent lung was obtained at least 2 cm from the tumor margin, and the absence of atypia was confirmed by two independent pathologists. At diagnosis, peripheral blood, uninvolved tumor-adjacent lung and tumor were collected and stored as a combination of fresh-frozen and FFPE material. The sequence was obtained from a male donor older than 55 with stage II lung adenocarcinoma. The specimen comprised normal lung tissue next to the tumor, sampled before any cancer treatment. Here the chain combines TRBV19 and TRBJ2-3; 7 of the junction bases match TRBD1. The sequenced DNA: TGTGCCAGTAACGAGGGGGCCACAGATACGCAGTATTTT. This translates into CASNEGATDTQYF.